This TCR beta chain derives from a study of blood T cell repertoires in COVID-19. This clone was recorded many times. This table comes from immunoSEQ multiplex PCR, and its TCRdb copy is limited to in-frame clones, with some not included. The sample records over 200,000 clones, about 80% being singletons. Sequencing input: peripheral blood. The receptor comes from a woman of 80 years or more with acute or convalescent COVID-19.

CDR3 sequence (DNA): TGCGCCAGCAGCCAGTATCAGGGTGGAGGAAACACCATATATTTT. Protein sequence: CASSQYQGGGNTIYF. The chain uses TRBV4-1 and TRBJ1-3; possible D gene TRBD1, 5 bases. This CDR3 has 15 residues. Per the germline V gene, CDR1 is MGHRA and CDR2 is YSYEKL. The V end was cut by 3 bases, the J end by 4 bases, with 13 bases between.